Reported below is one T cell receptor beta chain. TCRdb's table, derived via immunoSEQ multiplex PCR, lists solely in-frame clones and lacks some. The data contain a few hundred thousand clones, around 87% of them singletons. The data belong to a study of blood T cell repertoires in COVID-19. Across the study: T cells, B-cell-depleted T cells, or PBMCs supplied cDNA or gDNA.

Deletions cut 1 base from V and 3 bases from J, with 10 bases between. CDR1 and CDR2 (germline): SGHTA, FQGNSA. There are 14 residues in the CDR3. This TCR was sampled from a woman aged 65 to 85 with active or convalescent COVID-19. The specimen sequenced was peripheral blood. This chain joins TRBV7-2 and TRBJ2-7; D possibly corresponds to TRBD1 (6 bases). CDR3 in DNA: TGTGCCAGCAGCTTAGGGACAGACTTCTACGAGCAGTACTTC. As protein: CASSLGTDFYEQYF.